This TCR beta chain was documented in a study of blood T cell repertoires in COVID-19. Study at large: COVID-19 samples collected from the United States, Italy and Spain covered acute and convalescent phases. PBMCs, B-cell-depleted T cells, or T cells provided the cDNA or gDNA that made up the material.

Between the trimmed V and J ends, which lost 0 bases and 10 bases, there was a span of 7 bases. The V gene's germline CDR1 is WNHNN and CDR2 SYGVQD (reference sequence). The CDR3 length is 13 residues. In the source study's methods: Reference gene primers were amplified, and this amplification served to estimate nucleated cell counts. The method was immunoSEQ multiplex PCR; TCRdb's version includes in-frame clones alone and lacks a portion of them. The DNA was the basis for D and trimming; V, J and clone size are from that table. The sample gives 150,000 to 200,000 clones, around 81% of which show up once; about 11% is in the top ten.

This sequence originates from a man aged 60 to 69 with active or convalescent COVID-19. Source material: peripheral blood. This chain connects TRBV10-1 to TRBJ1-6, with no clear D. CDR3 in amino acids: CASSESPRSPLHF. The CDR3 DNA follows: TGCGCCAGCAGTGAGTCTCCCAGATCACCCCTCCACTTT.